This T cell receptor (beta chain) was sequenced in a study of T cells after yellow fever vaccination. TCRdb analysed the 5' RACE reads with MiXCR anew, one entry per CDR3 protein. Among about 350,000 distinct CDR3 sequences listed, 4.1% were seen once. This clonotype was observed at least ten times. The sequencing here drew on PBMCs, taken 5 days after the yellow fever booster vaccination. The clonotype was recovered from a man younger than 30 who received the YFV17D yellow fever vaccine.

The DNA of the CDR3 is TGTGCCACCAGCAGAGATCACGCACCGTCCGCAGATACGCAGTATTTT. It translates to CATSRDHAPSADTQYF. The V call is TRBV15, the J call TRBJ2-3; D uncertain. Germline-derived CDR1 and CDR2 are LNHNV and YYDKDF (reference sequence). V was shortened by 0 bases and J by 4 bases, with 14 bases between the two germline ends. CDR3 length: 16 amino acids.